This TCR beta chain was recovered during a study of T cells after posttransplantation cyclophosphamide. Study-wide points: Skin or GI-infiltrating T cells shared few TRB sequences with blood.

With regard to this clone: Its antigen remains unidentified. Other DNA sequences in this sample translate to the same CDR3.

V was trimmed by 4 bases and J by 11 bases, leaving 21 bases between them. The CDR3 is 14 residues long. Germline V lookup: CDR1 SQVTM, CDR2 ANQGSEA. Profiling relied on immunoSEQ multiplex PCR, and the TCRdb table lists in-frame clones only, not all of them. The sample has over 30,000 clones, none seen only once. The source is a girl aged 5-17 years in good health, CMV-negative, and a related stem cell transplant donor. Sequences were obtained from PBMCs. The chain is built from TRBV29-1 and TRBJ2-1; possible D gene TRBD1, 5 bases. The CDR3 sequence is CSVGRQPAQTKQFF. CDR3 coding DNA: TGCAGCGTTGGACGACAGCCCGCACAAACTAAGCAGTTCTTC.